These T cell receptor beta chains were read from a single sample in a study of glioma-infiltrating T cells. One entry per CDR3 protein results from TCRdb running MiXCR on the multiplex PCR reads. The profile shows roughly 100,000 distinct CDR3 sequences, 40% of them singletons. The sample comprised glioma tissue, nonneoplastic brain tissue, or PBMCs (not recorded which). The receptor set was obtained from a human donor with low-grade glioma or glioblastoma, undergoing nonglioma brain surgery, or in good health (not recorded which). The CDR3 runs from the conserved cysteine through the conserved F or W. D genes are given only for firm matches. The size field is filled for only some rows; it gives once, few, many or a size class.

V	D	J	size	DNA	CDR3
TRBV28	TRBD2	TRBJ2-1	many	TGTGCCAGCAGGACCACTAGCGGGGCCCCCTCCTACAATGAGCAGTTCTTC	CASRTTSGAPSYNEQFF
TRBV5-4	-	TRBJ2-2	-	TGTGCCAGCAGCCCCCCGGGACACACGAACACCGGGGAGCTGTCTTTT	CASSPPGHTNTGELSF
TRBV7-8	TRBD2	TRBJ2-1	-	TGTGCCAGCAGCTTAGACCGAAGCGGGGTTAGGAATGAGCAGTTCTTC	CASSLDRSGVRNEQFF
TRBV19	-	TRBJ2-1	-	TGTCCCGGTAGCCCACATGTATACAGGGGAGGAGGGGATGAGCAGTTCTTC	CPGSPHVYRGGGDEQFF
TRBV7-6	-	TRBJ2-5	-	TGTGCCAGCAGCTTAGCTCGAGAGACCCATTACTTC	CASSLARETHYF
TRBV3-1	-	TRBJ1-1	many	TGTGCCAGCAGCCAAGATTCGGGCTCAGGTTTGGGCACTGAAGCTTTCTTT	CASSQDSGSGLGTEAFF
TRBV7-2	-	TRBJ2-5	many	TGTGCCAGCAGCTTAGCGCTTGAGCGGCGGGAGACCCAGTACTTC	CASSLALERRETQYF
TRBV7-9	TRBD1	TRBJ2-3	many	TGTGCCAGCAGCCCCGGAGACAGGGGCCCTCGGGATACGCAGTATTTT	CASSPGDRGPRDTQYF
TRBV5-5	TRBD1	TRBJ1-5	-	TGTGCCAGCAGCTCGGGACAGGGGATGCATCAGCCCCAGCATTTT	CASSSGQGMHQPQHF
TRBV13	TRBD1	TRBJ2-7	many	TGTGCCAGCAGCTTAAAAGACTCTTGGGACAGGGGCGAGCAGTACTTC	CASSLKDSWDRGEQYF
TRBV2	-	TRBJ2-1	-	TGTGCCAGCAGCCGGACAAGCTTTTACAATGAGCAATTCTTC	CASSRTSFYNEQFF
TRBV4-1	TRBD2	TRBJ2-1	-	TGTGACAGCAGTTTAGAGTTTGGAACTAGCGGGACCGGTGAGCAGTTCTTC	CDSSLEFGTSGTGEQFF
TRBV6-1	-	TRBJ2-2	-	TGTGCCAGCAGCGAAGTGGAAAAGACCGGGGAGCTGTTTTTT	CASSEVEKTGELFF
TRBV29-1	-	TRBJ2-3	many	TGCAGCGTTGTCACAGGGACTAGCACAGATACGCAGTATTTT	CSVVTGTSTDTQYF
TRBV7-9	-	TRBJ2-7	-	TGTGCCAGCAACTTAACCAGGGACGGAACCTACGAGAAGTACTTC	CASNLTRDGTYEKYF
TRBV7-9	-	TRBJ2-4	many	TGTGCCAGCAGCTCGACAGAAGAAAACATTCAGTACTTC	CASSSTEENIQYF
TRBV11-2	TRBD2	TRBJ2-3	many	TGTGCCAGCAGCTTAAGGGGCGGGGGGAGCACAGATACGCAGTATTTT	CASSLRGGGSTDTQYF